The clone carrying this T cell receptor beta chain was found many times. The data originate from a study of T cells in Graves' hyperthyroidism and ophthalmopathy. Regions amplified from RNA transcripts were the TCR beta CDR3 regions. First-round RT-PCR of the TCR CDR3 relied on the HTBI primer set. TCRdb called the multiplex PCR reads again in MiXCR, with one record for every CDR3 protein. The repertoire holds approximately 610,000 distinct CDR3 sequences, with about 15% as singletons. CDR1 MDHEN and CDR2 SYDVKM come from the germline V gene. V gave up 5 bases and J gave up 0 bases, with 20 bases separating them. This CDR3 region has 18 residues.

Material for sequencing was blood. The receptor was derived from a woman in her thirties or forties with Graves' ophthalmopathy. The chain joins TRBV28 to TRBJ1-5; unclear D gene. The CDR3 DNA sequence: TGTGCCAGCAGTCTAGCCCTTGACGGTGACCATAGCAATCAGCCCCAGCATTTT. It encodes CASSLALDGDHSNQPQHF.